This TCR beta chain was sequenced for a study of T cells after yellow fever vaccination. Study-level information: SMART-Seq v4 Ultra Low Input prepared libraries from low-cell fractions.

Regarding this clonotype: Antigen specificity is unknown.

By 5'RACE template switching, TCR cDNA was produced, with a universal primer site and UMIs added in the process. TCRdb used MiXCR to reprocess the 5' RACE reads, holding one entry per CDR3 protein. The sample has about 180,000 distinct CDR3 sequences, approximately 6% seen once; the top ten hold 2.5% to 3.5%. Germline CDR1 MNHNS, CDR2 SASEGT. V trimming: 6 bases; J trimming: 0 bases; junction bases outside the gene matches: 3. The CDR3 spans 14 residues. Regarding the study as a whole: Researchers report a weaker secondary response that nonetheless peaked faster, day 5 versus 15.

This TCR derives from a man younger than 35 who received the YFV17D yellow fever vaccine. The J gene is TRBJ2-7, the V gene TRBV6-1; 9 bases are a match to TRBD1. Sequencing was performed on CD4+ T cells sorted from PBMCs, taken on the day of the first yellow fever vaccination. The CDR3 protein is CASRGTGSSYEQYV. The DNA for the CDR3 is TGTGCCAGCAGGGGGACAGGGAGCTCCTACGAGCAGTACGTC.